Presented here are 27 T cell receptor beta chains from one specimen sequenced in a study of OX40 agonist ivuxolimab in advanced cancers. Libraries were prepared by immunoSEQ multiplex PCR; TCRdb keeps only in-frame clonotypes and omits some of them. Found here are approximately 32,000 clones, roughly 87% of them singletons; the top ten hold about 54%. This material consisted of CD4+ or CD8+ T cells sorted from blood, taken in a trial of the OX40 agonist ivuxolimab. The receptors derive from an adult with an advanced solid tumor such as melanoma, head and neck, liver or kidney cancer.

The chain links TRBV5-4 to TRBJ2-7; the D is unclear. V lost 0 bases and J 3 bases, leaving 7 bases between the germline ends. The CDR3 covers 13 residues. From germline, CDR1 is SGHNT and CDR2 YYREEE (reference sequence). The CDR3 DNA sequence: TGTGCCAGCAGCTTGGGAGAAAACTACGAGCAGTACTTC. Protein product: CASSLGENYEQYF.

The V and J genes are TRBV10-3 and TRBJ2-7; D ambiguous. V shed 3 bases and J shed 6 bases, with 9 bases lying between them. Germline values: CDR1 ENHRY, CDR2 SYGVKD. The CDR3 contains 12 residues. In nucleotides, the CDR3 is TGTGCCATCAGTGACGGTAGTCCCGAGCAGTACTTC. Protein sequence: CAISDGSPEQYF.

This sequence joins TRBV7-2 and TRBJ1-2, with D unclear. The germline gives CDR1 SGHTA, CDR2 FQGNSA. CDR3 length: 18 amino acids. Deletions cut 1 base from V and 4 bases from J, with 22 bases between. The CDR3 region has the DNA TGTGCCAGCAGCTTAGATTTTGTCGTGGGAACAGACCTCTATGGCTACACCTTC. This sequence encodes CASSLDFVVGTDLYGYTF.

J is TRBJ2-7 and V is TRBV29-1; 11 bases are a match to TRBD1. With 4 bases clipped from V and 6 bases from J, the junction kept 5 bases outside the gene matches. The CDR3 is 13 amino acids. Germline lookup yields CDR1 SQVTM and CDR2 ANQGSEA. CDR3 nucleotide sequence: TGCAGCGTTGGGGGGACAGGGGGAGGCGAGCAGTACTTC. Its protein is CSVGGTGGGEQYF.

The chain links TRBV6-1 to TRBJ2-1; the D gene is possibly TRBD2 (6 bases). In germline, CDR1 is MNHNS, CDR2 SASEGT. Deletions cut 8 bases from V and 7 bases from J, with 12 bases between. The CDR3 is 12 amino acids. DNA of the CDR3: TGTGCCAGCGGAATGGCGGGGAATGAGCAGTTCTTC. This gives the protein CASGMAGNEQFF.

This clone showed up just once. The chain combines TRBV13 with TRBJ2-1; no reliable D call. The germline CDR1 and CDR2 sequences are PRHDT and FYEKMQ (reference sequence). Trimming stripped 0 bases from V and 4 bases from J, with 4 bases between. This CDR3 is built from 13 residues. DNA for the CDR3: TGTGCCAGCAGCTTAGGGTCTTACAATGAGCAGTTCTTC. Translation gives CASSLGSYNEQFF.

The chain uses TRBV6-1 and TRBJ1-6, with 10 bases fitting TRBD1. CDR1 and CDR2 (germline): MNHNS, SASEGT. V was clipped by 4 bases and J by 7 bases; unmatched bases: 7. The CDR3 runs 16 residues. The CDR3 region has the DNA TGTGCCAGCAGTGCGGGGACAGGGGCTTTAAATTCACCCCTCCACTTT. This encodes CASSAGTGALNSPLHF.

This clone was counted between two and nine times. This CDR3 is CASSDVGQYF. CDR3 DNA: TGTGCCAGCAGTGATGTGGGGCAGTACTTC. The chain uses TRBV28 and TRBJ2-7; D ambiguous. The CDR3 loop spans 10 amino acids. Between the trimmed V and J ends, which lost 5 bases and 9 bases, there was a span of 8 bases. Germline V gene sequence: CDR1 MDHEN, CDR2 SYDVKM.

The chain combines TRBV13 with TRBJ2-7; D perhaps matches TRBD1 (6 bases). Deletions cut 7 bases from V and 3 bases from J, with 10 bases between. Germline V CDR1 and CDR2: PRHDT, FYEKMQ (reference sequence). CDR3 length: 12 residues. The CDR3 region is CASTKGDYEQYF. In DNA form, the CDR3 reads TGTGCCAGCACCAAGGGGGACTACGAGCAGTACTTC.

This chain connects TRBV7-9 to TRBJ2-7, with unresolved D. V lost 1 base, J lost 5 bases, and 9 bases lay in between. The CDR3 covers 13 residues. Per germline, CDR1 SEHNR and CDR2 FQNEAQ (reference sequence). The CDR3 DNA follows: TGTGCCAGCAGCTTAGGTTCTGCGGACGAGCAGTACTTC. Translation gives CASSLGSADEQYF.

This chain joins TRBV7-2 and TRBJ2-2; TRBD2 agrees at 9 bases. This CDR3 region has 17 residues. Germline V lookup: CDR1 SGHTA, CDR2 FQGNSA. With 5 bases clipped from V and 2 bases from J, the junction kept 9 bases outside the gene matches. CDR3 region: CASSPVMGLANTGELFF. Written as DNA, the CDR3 is TGTGCCAGCAGCCCCGTGATGGGACTAGCTAACACCGGGGAGCTGTTTTTT.

The V gene is TRBV5-1, the J gene TRBJ2-5, with 7 bases matching TRBD1. CDR3 size: 14 residues. V trimming: 6 bases; J trimming: 2 bases; junction bases outside the gene matches: 7. Germline loops: CDR1 SGHRS, CDR2 YFSETQ. CDR3 bases: TGCGCCAGCACCCCTAGGGGGCCACAAGAGACCCAGTACTTC. Residues: CASTPRGPQETQYF.

The V gene is TRBV7-9, the J gene TRBJ2-3, with D unclear. Per germline, CDR1 SEHNR and CDR2 FQNEAQ (reference sequence). The CDR3 loop spans 15 amino acids. V dropped 4 bases and J dropped 0 bases, with 11 bases sitting between them. The CDR3 loop reads CASSSLAISTDTQYF. As DNA, the CDR3 is TGTGCCAGCAGCTCGCTTGCCATAAGCACAGATACGCAGTATTTT.

J is TRBJ2-2 and V is TRBV7-9, with D uncertain. The germline V gene has CDR1 SEHNR and CDR2 FQNEAQ (reference sequence). The length of the CDR3 is 13 residues. Deletions cut 1 base from V and 7 bases from J, with 7 bases between. CDR3 protein: CASSLEGSGELFF. CDR3 DNA sequence: TGTGCCAGCAGCTTAGAAGGCAGCGGGGAGCTGTTTTTT.

V and J are TRBV5-6 and TRBJ2-5, with D perhaps matching TRBD1 or TRBD2 (5 bases each). The CDR3 runs to 12 residues. CDR1 SGHDT and CDR2 YYEEEE come from the germline V gene. The ends were cut back, 3 bases at V and 6 bases at J, with 9 bases in the middle. CDR3 sequence reads: CASSWDVQTQYF. As DNA, the CDR3 is TGTGCCAGCAGCTGGGACGTCCAGACCCAGTACTTC.

The chain recombines TRBV27 with TRBJ2-7; 8 bases are a match to TRBD1. CDR3 length: 16 residues. Germline CDR1 and CDR2: MNHEY and SMNVEV (reference sequence). V gave up 7 bases and J gave up 3 bases; unmatched junction bases: 14. The CDR3 nucleotides are TGTGCCAGCATGGTTTCTGGACAGGGAATTATCTACGAGCAGTACTTC. Its protein is CASMVSGQGIIYEQYF.

The rearrangement uses TRBV4-1 and TRBJ2-2; unclear D gene. Trimming took 2 bases from V and 4 from J, leaving 8 bases between them. Per germline, CDR1 MGHRA and CDR2 YSYEKL. CDR3 size: 14 residues. CDR3 residues: CASSQWSVTGELFF. Written as DNA, the CDR3 is TGCGCCAGCAGCCAATGGTCAGTCACCGGGGAGCTGTTTTTT.

This clone was counted at least ten times. This same CDR3 is encoded by further DNA sequences in the sample. The chain joins TRBV13 to TRBJ1-1; no reliable D call. Germline values: CDR1 PRHDT, CDR2 FYEKMQ (reference sequence). The CDR3 is 11 amino acids. The V gene lost 5 bases and the J gene lost 2 bases, with 3 bases spanning the gap. The CDR3 here is CASSPNTEAFF. The CDR3 DNA sequence: TGTGCCAGCAGCCCAAACACTGAAGCTTTCTTT.

In this sample, this clone turned up once. V gene TRBV28 combines with J gene TRBJ2-1; 11 nucleotides agree with TRBD2. The germline V gene has CDR1 MDHEN and CDR2 SYDVKM. The CDR3 spans 14 residues. V was clipped by 6 bases and J by 3 bases; unmatched bases: 1. The CDR3 protein is CASRLAGDYNEQFF. The CDR3 bases are TGTGCCAGCAGACTAGCGGGGGACTACAATGAGCAGTTCTTC.

The chain joins TRBV27 to TRBJ2-1; TRBD2 is a possible D gene (5 bases). The CDR3 contains 13 residues. V dropped 8 bases and J dropped 6 bases, with 14 bases sitting between them. Germline CDR1 reads MNHEY; CDR2 reads SMNVEV (reference sequence). CDR3 region: CASGDLARNEQFF. The CDR3 region has the DNA TGTGCCAGCGGCGATCTAGCACGCAATGAGCAGTTCTTC.

This clone was counted a single time. The chain is built from TRBV14 and TRBJ2-5, with a possible D match to TRBD2 (6 bases). The germline V gene encodes CDR1 SGHDN and CDR2 FVKESK. The germline V and J ends were trimmed by 0 bases and 2 bases, with 10 bases remaining between them. The CDR3 is made up of 15 amino acids. CDR3 in amino acids: CASSQDSGVQETQYF. The CDR3 DNA follows: TGTGCCAGCAGCCAAGATTCGGGGGTACAAGAGACCCAGTACTTC. The entire variable domain, with the rest obtained from reference TRBV14 and TRBJ2-5, is as follows: EAGVTQFPSHSVIEKGQTVTLRCDPISGHDNLYWYRRVMGKEIKFLLHFVKESKQDESGMPNNRFLAERTGGTYSTLKVQPAELEDSGVYFCASSQDSGVQETQYFGPGTRLLVL.

This clone has only a few counts. The V and J genes are TRBV15 and TRBJ1-4; TRBD1 might be the D (5 bases). V was shortened by 0 bases and J by 6 bases, with 14 bases between the two germline ends. Germline CDR1 LNHNV, CDR2 YYDKDF (reference sequence). The CDR3 runs 16 residues. The CDR3 region has the DNA TGTGCCACCAGCAGAGATGCGGGGGGACTGGATGAAAAACTGTTTTTT. Its protein is CATSRDAGGLDEKLFF.

The gene calls are TRBV27 and TRBJ2-5, with TRBD2 matching over 8 bases. The CDR3 totals 15 residues. Germline CDR1 MNHEY, CDR2 SMNVEV (reference sequence). V was clipped by 5 bases and J by 5 bases; unmatched bases: 10. The CDR3 DNA reads TGTGCCAGCAGTCCCACTCCGGGGGGGCGGGAGACCCAGTACTTC. Its translation is CASSPTPGGRETQYF.

The V call is TRBV4-1, the J call TRBJ2-2, with D unresolved. The V end was cut by 1 base, the J end by 1 base, with 7 bases between. This CDR3 is 15 amino acids long. Germline V gives CDR1 MGHRA, CDR2 YSYEKL. The CDR3 protein is CASSQVSRNTGELFF. The CDR3 DNA sequence: TGCGCCAGCAGCCAAGTGAGTCGGAACACCGGGGAGCTGTTTTTT.

The genes are TRBV7-9 and TRBJ1-2; no clear D gene. Germline V gives CDR1 SEHNR, CDR2 FQNEAQ (reference sequence). The length of the CDR3 is 13 residues. Trimming pared 0 bases from V and 3 bases from J, leaving 5 bases between. CDR3 residues: CASSLATDYGYTF. For the CDR3, the DNA is TGTGCCAGCAGCTTAGCAACAGACTATGGCTACACCTTC.

This chain joins TRBV7-9 and TRBJ2-7, with TRBD1 identical over 9 bases. This CDR3 has 15 residues. CDR1 is SEHNR, CDR2 FQNEAQ, per germline (reference sequence). V lost 5 bases and J lost 2; bases outside the gene matches: 7. The CDR3 DNA reads as TGTGCCAGCAGCACCGGGACAGGGTCTCCCTACGAGCAGTACTTC. Translating it yields CASSTGTGSPYEQYF.

The DNA of the CDR3 is TGTGCCACCAGCGGGACGGTGAACACTGAAGCTTTCTTT. Its translation is CATSGTVNTEAFF. This chain uses TRBV15 with TRBJ1-1, with D possibly TRBD1 on 5 matching bases. The CDR3 totals 13 residues. Germline assignment: CDR1 LNHNV and CDR2 YYDKDF (reference sequence). V was cut by 5 bases and J by 0 bases, with 7 bases left in between.